These T cell receptor beta chains were read from a single sample in a study of blood T cells in healthy people across ages. From the 5' RACE reads, TCRdb called clonotypes with MiXCR, one entry per CDR3 protein. The sample carries some 710,000 distinct CDR3 sequences, about 24% recorded once. Material for sequencing was blood. The receptors here all came from a man between 65 and 85 years old in good health. CDR3s include the opening cysteine and the closing phenylalanine or tryptophan. A D gene is named only where the DNA matches it firmly. Some rows mark clone size as missing; the rest say once, few, many or name a class of expanded clone.

D	size	V	J	DNA	CDR3
.	many	TRBV19	TRBJ2-5	TGTGCCAGTAGTACCCTAGAATCGCAAGAGACCCAGTACTTC	CASSTLESQETQYF
.	many	TRBV15	TRBJ1-2	TGTGCCACCAGCACAGTTATGAGGGATTACTATGGCTACACCTTC	CATSTVMRDYYGYTF
.	few	TRBV6-5	TRBJ2-3	TGTGCCAGCAGTCTCCAGTACACAGATACGCAGTATTTT	CASSLQYTDTQYF
.	few	TRBV6-1	TRBJ1-1	TGTGCCAGCGCGATGACGGGCGACACTGAAGCTTTCTTT	CASAMTGDTEAFF
.	few	TRBV29-1	TRBJ2-1	TGCAGCGTTGAAGGTACCCTGGCTGAGCAGTTCTTC	CSVEGTLAEQFF
TRBD2	.	TRBV20-1	TRBJ2-1	TGCAGTGCTAGCCTACTAGCGGGCCAGTTCTTC	CSASLLAGQFF
TRBD1	.	TRBV6-2/TRBV6-3	TRBJ1-2	TGTGCCAGCCGGACAGGGGCGACCCCTGGCTATGGCTACACCTTC	CASRTGATPGYGYTF
.	.	TRBV5-1	TRBJ2-7	TGCGCCAGCAGCCAGGGACTGACACCCTACGAGCAGTACTTC	CASSQGLTPYEQYF
.	.	TRBV7-9	TRBJ2-1	TGTGCCAGCAGTGTGGGGGCTAACTACAATGAGCAGTTCTTC	CASSVGANYNEQFF
.	.	TRBV5-1	TRBJ1-5	TGCGCCAGCAGCTTGGATGGGATCGGCAGTAATCAGCCCCAGCATTTT	CASSLDGIGSNQPQHF
.	few	TRBV27	TRBJ2-1	TGTGCCAGCAGTTTACGGTTCAGGACCCCCTACAATGAGCAGTTCTTC	CASSLRFRTPYNEQFF
.	.	TRBV20-1	TRBJ1-4	TGCAGTGCTAGAGACAGGGTCGGAACTAATGAAAAACTGTTTTTT	CSARDRVGTNEKLFF
.	.	TRBV3-1	TRBJ2-7	TGTGCCAGCAGCCGACATAACACCTACGAGCAGTACTTC	CASSRHNTYEQYF
TRBD1	many	TRBV12-3/TRBV12-4	TRBJ2-3	TGTGCCAGCAGTTTTCGCCCCAAGGGGGCGAGGACAGATACGCAGTATTTT	CASSFRPKGARTDTQYF
.	.	TRBV6-5	TRBJ1-2	TGTGCCGCACGCGAGGAGGGAGTGGAAGGCTACACCTTC	CAAREEGVEGYTF
.	.	TRBV7-9	TRBJ2-1	TGTGCCAGCAGCTTAGTAATTGGAGGGGTTGATGAGCAGTTCTTC	CASSLVIGGVDEQFF
TRBD2	.	TRBV20-1	TRBJ2-1	TGCAGTGCTAGGGTGAGCGGGAACTCCTACAATGAGCAGTTCTTC	CSARVSGNSYNEQFF
.	.	TRBV20-1	TRBJ1-5	TGCAGTGCTAGAGGGAAGTCTAATCAGCCCCAGCATTTT	CSARGKSNQPQHF
.	few	TRBV9	TRBJ2-1	TGTGCCAGCAGCGTAGAACTAGCACCAAACAATAACAATGAGCAGTTCTTC	CASSVELAPNNNNEQFF
.	few	TRBV19	TRBJ1-4	TGTGCCAGTAGTATCCCCGGGGGCTTTTCCGGTGAAAAACTGTTTTTT	CASSIPGGFSGEKLFF
TRBD2	.	TRBV7-9	TRBJ2-3	TGTGCCAGCAGCTCTTGGACTAGCGGGAAACGGCTGGATACGCAGTATTTT	CASSSWTSGKRLDTQYF
TRBD2	few	TRBV9	TRBJ2-1	TGTGCCAGCAGCCCGAGAGAGGGACTAGTTTTCAATGAGCAGTTCTTC	CASSPREGLVFNEQFF
.	.	TRBV6-2/TRBV6-3	TRBJ1-3	TGTGCCAGCAGTTACTCGGACTCTAAGCAATCTGGAAACACCATATATTTT	CASSYSDSKQSGNTIYF
TRBD1	.	TRBV18	TRBJ2-3	TGTGCCAGCTCACCAGAACAGGGGGCAATAGATACGCAGTATTTT	CASSPEQGAIDTQYF
.	.	TRBV29-1	TRBJ1-5	TGCAGCGCGGGCCGAGATACGCAGCATTTT	CSAGRDTQHF
.	few	TRBV4-3	TRBJ2-3	TGCGCCAGCAGCCCAGCTGATCTTGCAGATACGCAGTATTTT	CASSPADLADTQYF
.	.	TRBV7-8	TRBJ1-1	TGTGCCAGCAGTACCGCAACCAGGCAGGACACTGAAGCTTTCTTT	CASSTATRQDTEAFF
.	few	TRBV20-1	TRBJ1-1	TGCAGTGCTAGAGCTGGGGGAAGAACTGAAGCTTTCTTT	CSARAGGRTEAFF
.	.	TRBV24-1	TRBJ2-1	TGTGCCACCAGTGAACGCGGGAATGAGCAGTTCTTT	CATSERGNEQFF
.	.	TRBV21-1	TRBJ2-5	TGTGCCAGCAGCCCAAAGGGGAGTAAGACGTTTCAAGAGACCCAGTACTTC	CASSPKGSKTFQETQYF
.	.	TRBV3-1	TRBJ1-1	TGTGCCAGCAGCCACGGGACTCCTGAAGCTTTCTTT	CASSHGTPEAFF
.	many	TRBV7-2	TRBJ2-3	TGTGCCAGCAGCTTAGTCCTGGGAGCAGATACGCAGTATTTT	CASSLVLGADTQYF
.	few	TRBV6-2/TRBV6-3	TRBJ2-1	TGTGCCAGCAGTCCTCATCAGGAGCAGTTCTTC	CASSPHQEQFF